Here is one TCR beta chain with its context. V was trimmed by 5 bases and J by 8 bases, leaving 9 bases between them. The length of the CDR3 is 11 residues. Germline loops: CDR1 SEHNR, CDR2 FQNEAQ (reference sequence). This sample is drawn from a study of blood T cells in healthy people across ages. A second 7 to 11 cycle PCR used barcoded and J-beta primers. TCRdb recomputed calls from the 5' RACE reads with MiXCR, one row per CDR3 protein. The repertoire consists of about 800,000 distinct CDR3 sequences, with roughly 25% occurring once and the leading ten covering under 4.5%. This sample was shared with a second study, whose subject was T cells of mothers and their children. This second report adds: Inherited differences only slightly affect thymic shaping of TCR recombination output.

The sequenced material came from blood. The rearrangement links TRBV7-9 to TRBJ2-5; D gene uncertain. This clonotype was sampled from a boy younger than 18 in good health. This CDR3 reads CASSPLPTQYF. Here the CDR3 DNA reads TGTGCCAGCAGCCCCCTTCCAACCCAGTACTTC.